The clone carrying this T cell receptor (beta chain) has only a few counts. The source of the sample is a study of blood T cell repertoires in COVID-19. Across the study: COVID-19 samples from acute and convalescent phases originated in the United States, Italy and Spain. The analysed material was cDNA or gDNA that came from T cells, B-cell-depleted T cells, or PBMCs.

Original processing methods: Reference gene primer amplification gave estimated nucleated cell counts. The table came from immunoSEQ multiplex PCR; TCRdb's copy has only in-frame clones and leaves some out. That table is the source of V, J and clone size, and D and trimming were worked out from the DNA. The sample holds some 120,000 clones, about 87% seen once. The junction had 2 bases not matched to a gene; V was cut back by 0 bases and J by 1 base. The CDR3 extends over 16 amino acids. Germline V gene data show CDR1 as LNHDA and CDR2 as SQIVND (reference sequence). The specimen sequenced was peripheral blood. The TCR was taken from a woman in her fifties or sixties with acute or convalescent COVID-19. This chain links TRBV19 with TRBJ2-4, with 8 bases aligning to TRBD2. The DNA of the CDR3 is TGTGCCAGTAGTATAGAGCTAGCGGGTGCCAAAAACATTCAGTACTTC. As protein: CASSIELAGAKNIQYF.